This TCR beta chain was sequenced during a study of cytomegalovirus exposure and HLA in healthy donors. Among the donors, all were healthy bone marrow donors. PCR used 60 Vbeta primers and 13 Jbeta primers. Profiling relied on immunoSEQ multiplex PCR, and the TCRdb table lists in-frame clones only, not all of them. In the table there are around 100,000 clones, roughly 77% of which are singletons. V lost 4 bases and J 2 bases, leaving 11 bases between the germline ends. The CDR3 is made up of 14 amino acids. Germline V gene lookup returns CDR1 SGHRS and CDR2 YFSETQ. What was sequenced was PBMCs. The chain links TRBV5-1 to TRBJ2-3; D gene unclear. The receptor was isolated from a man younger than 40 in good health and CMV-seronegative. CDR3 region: CASSQVSVTDTQYF. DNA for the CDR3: TGCGCCAGCAGCCAGGTATCGGTCACAGATACGCAGTATTTT.